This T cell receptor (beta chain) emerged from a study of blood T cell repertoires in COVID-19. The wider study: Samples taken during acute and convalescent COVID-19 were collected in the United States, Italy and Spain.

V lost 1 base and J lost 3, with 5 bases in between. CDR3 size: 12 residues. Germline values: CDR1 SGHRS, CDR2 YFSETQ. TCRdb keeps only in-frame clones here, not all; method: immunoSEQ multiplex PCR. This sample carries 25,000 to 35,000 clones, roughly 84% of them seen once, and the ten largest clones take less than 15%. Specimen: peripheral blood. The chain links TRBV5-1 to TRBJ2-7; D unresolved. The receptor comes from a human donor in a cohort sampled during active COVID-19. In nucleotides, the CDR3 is TGCGCCAGCAGCTTGACGCGCTACGAGCAGTACTTC. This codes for CASSLTRYEQYF. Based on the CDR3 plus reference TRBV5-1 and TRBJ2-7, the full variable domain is KAGVTQTPRYLIKTRGQQVTLSCSPISGHRSVSWYQQTPGQGLQFLFEYFSETQRNKGNFPGRFSGRQFSNSRSEMNVSTLELGDSALYLCASSLTRYEQYFGPGTRLTVT.